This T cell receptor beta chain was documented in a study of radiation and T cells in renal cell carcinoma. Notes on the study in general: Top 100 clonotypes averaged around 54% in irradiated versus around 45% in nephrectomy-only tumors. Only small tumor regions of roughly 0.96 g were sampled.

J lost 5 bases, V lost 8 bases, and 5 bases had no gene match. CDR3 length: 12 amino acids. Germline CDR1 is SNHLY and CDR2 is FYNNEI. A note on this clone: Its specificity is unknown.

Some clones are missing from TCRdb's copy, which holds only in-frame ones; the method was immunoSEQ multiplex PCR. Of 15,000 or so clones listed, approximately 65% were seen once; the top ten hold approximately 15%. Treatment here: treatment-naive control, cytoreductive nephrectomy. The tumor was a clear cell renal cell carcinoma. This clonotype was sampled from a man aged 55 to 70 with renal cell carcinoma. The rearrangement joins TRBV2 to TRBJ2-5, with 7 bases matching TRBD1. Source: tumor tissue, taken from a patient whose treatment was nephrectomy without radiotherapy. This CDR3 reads CASQGVGETQYF. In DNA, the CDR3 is TGTGCCAGCCAGGGGGTCGGGGAGACCCAGTACTTC.